The rows below give T cell receptor beta chains drawn from one sample of a study of quantifying T cell responses using KT2 cells. TCRdb passed the UMI-ligation and nested PCR reads through MiXCR, listing each CDR3 protein once. The sample consists of tens of thousands of distinct CDR3 sequences, approximately 10% of them appearing once. The specimen sequenced was PBMCs spiked with cells of the T cell clone KT2. All receptors come from a human donor. Each CDR3 is given with its conserved first and last residue. The order of the fields is clone size, V gene, CDR3 length, J gene, D gene, CDR3 protein, CDR3 DNA. The D gene is left open where the match is weak. Where a row states a size, it is once, few, many or the class of an expanded clone; other rows omit it.

size: few; V: TRBV27; length: 13; J: TRBJ2-7; D: -; CDR3: CASANGPSYEQYF; DNA: TGTGCCAGCGCCAATGGCCCCTCCTACGAGCAGTACTTC
size: -; V: TRBV20-1; length: 15; J: TRBJ1-1; D: TRBD1; CDR3: CSARRTGERNTEAFF; DNA: TGCAGTGCTAGGAGGACAGGGGAAAGGAACACTGAAGCTTTCTTT
size: many; V: TRBV4-3; length: 18; J: TRBJ2-3; D: TRBD2; CDR3: CASSQDQAGAFGTDTQYF; DNA: TGCGCCAGCAGCCAAGATCAAGCGGGAGCCTTCGGTACAGATACGCAGTATTTT
size: many; V: TRBV28; length: 12; J: TRBJ2-7; D: -; CDR3: CASSSGRYEQYF; DNA: TGTGCCAGCAGTTCCGGACGCTACGAGCAGTACTTC
size: -; V: TRBV7-8; length: 15; J: TRBJ2-1; D: -; CDR3: CASSLVGGQNNEQFF; DNA: TGTGCCAGCAGCTTAGTCGGGGGACAGAACAATGAGCAGTTCTTC
size: few; V: TRBV15; length: 16; J: TRBJ1-5; D: TRBD1; CDR3: CATSSVQGLGNQPQHF; DNA: TGTGCCACCAGCAGCGTACAGGGGCTCGGCAATCAGCCCCAGCATTTT
size: -; V: TRBV2; length: 14; J: TRBJ1-5; D: -; CDR3: CASSGDISNQPQHF; DNA: TGTGCCAGCAGTGGGGACATTAGCAATCAGCCCCAGCATTTT
size: few; V: TRBV4-1; length: 15; J: TRBJ1-4; D: -; CDR3: CASSQHRATNEKLFF; DNA: TGCGCCAGCAGCCAACACAGGGCAACTAATGAAAAACTGTTTTTT
size: few; V: TRBV21-1; length: 12; J: TRBJ1-2; D: -; CDR3: CASSKFNYGYTF; DNA: TGTGCCAGCAGCAAATTTAACTATGGCTACACCTTC
size: -; V: TRBV2; length: 14; J: TRBJ1-2; D: TRBD1; CDR3: CASSQGGTGFGYTF; DNA: TGTGCCAGCAGTCAAGGGGGGACAGGCTTTGGCTACACCTTC
size: few; V: TRBV20-1; length: 13; J: TRBJ2-2; D: -; CDR3: CSAIATNTGELFF; DNA: TGCAGTGCTATAGCGACCAACACCGGGGAGCTGTTTTTT
size: -; V: TRBV30; length: 15; J: TRBJ1-1; D: TRBD1; CDR3: CAWKGVGDRNTEAFF; DNA: TGTGCCTGGAAAGGGGTTGGGGACAGGAACACTGAAGCTTTCTTT
size: -; V: TRBV7-9; length: 17; J: TRBJ2-7; D: -; CDR3: CASSPQGSRGNFDEQYF; DNA: TGTGCCAGCAGCCCCCAAGGGTCACGGGGGAATTTTGACGAGCAGTACTTC
size: few; V: TRBV2; length: 14; J: TRBJ1-1; D: -; CDR3: CASSETLPNTEAFF; DNA: TGTGCCAGCAGCGAGACACTGCCGAACACTGAAGCTTTCTTT
size: few; V: TRBV20-1; length: 14; J: TRBJ2-1; D: -; CDR3: CSASRTDRSNEQFF; DNA: TGCAGTGCTAGCCGGACCGACAGGTCCAATGAGCAGTTCTTC
size: -; V: TRBV20-1; length: 14; J: TRBJ1-1; D: -; CDR3: CSAPLPPLNTEAFF; DNA: TGCAGTGCTCCCCTCCCCCCTTTGAACACTGAAGCTTTCTTT
size: -; V: TRBV6-1; length: 11; J: TRBJ1-2; D: -; CDR3: CASNCVDGYTF; DNA: TGTGCCAGCAACTGTGTTGATGGCTACACCTTC
size: many; V: TRBV27; length: 14; J: TRBJ2-3; D: -; CDR3: CASQGGAVTDTQYF; DNA: TGTGCCAGCCAGGGGGGGGCAGTCACAGATACGCAGTATTTT
size: -; V: TRBV7-2; length: 15; J: TRBJ1-4; D: TRBD1; CDR3: CASSLFGGQGEKLFF; DNA: TGTGCCAGCAGCTTATTCGGGGGACAGGGTGAAAAACTGTTTTTT
size: few; V: TRBV25-1; length: 14; J: TRBJ2-7; D: -; CDR3: CASRGAGQSYEQYF; DNA: TGTGCCAGCAGGGGTGCGGGACAATCCTACGAGCAGTACTTC
size: -; V: TRBV20-1; length: 16; J: TRBJ2-3; D: TRBD2; CDR3: CSANPLSGGITDTQYF; DNA: TGCAGTGCTAACCCACTGAGCGGGGGGATCACAGATACGCAGTATTTT
size: few; V: TRBV6-5; length: 14; J: TRBJ1-4; D: -; CDR3: CASRLGGSNEKLFF; DNA: TGTGCCAGCAGACTAGGAGGATCAAATGAAAAACTGTTTTTT
size: -; V: TRBV27; length: 16; J: TRBJ2-7; D: -; CDR3: CASSANPRASVYEQYF; DNA: TGTGCCAGCAGTGCAAACCCCCGGGCTAGCGTCTACGAGCAGTACTTC
size: few; V: TRBV3-1; length: 13; J: TRBJ2-2; D: -; CDR3: CASSQGRAWELFF; DNA: TGTGCCAGCAGCCAAGGCAGGGCCTGGGAGCTGTTTTTT
size: few; V: TRBV24-1; length: 14; J: TRBJ1-2; D: -; CDR3: CATSDNQVPYGYTF; DNA: TGTGCCACCAGTGATAATCAGGTCCCCTATGGCTACACCTTC
size: -; V: TRBV14; length: 17; J: TRBJ2-1; D: TRBD2; CDR3: CASSQGFLAGGGNEQFF; DNA: TGTGCCAGCAGCCAAGGGTTTCTAGCGGGAGGTGGCAATGAGCAGTTCTTC
size: few; V: TRBV18; length: 15; J: TRBJ1-5; D: -; CDR3: CASSPGTGVHQPQHF; DNA: TGTGCCAGCTCACCAGGGACCGGGGTTCATCAGCCCCAGCATTTT
size: -; V: TRBV6-5; length: 13; J: TRBJ1-2; D: -; CDR3: CASIGTRGYGYTF; DNA: TGTGCCAGCATCGGGACCCGAGGCTATGGCTACACCTTC
size: -; V: TRBV12-3/TRBV12-4; length: 12; J: TRBJ1-2; D: -; CDR3: CASSFGGYGYTF; DNA: TGTGCCAGCAGTTTCGGGGGCTATGGCTACACCTTC
size: -; V: TRBV7-9; length: 14; J: TRBJ2-5; D: -; CDR3: CASSLVVGEETQYF; DNA: TGTGCCAGCAGCTTAGTGGTGGGAGAAGAGACCCAGTACTTC
size: few; V: TRBV5-1; length: 16; J: TRBJ2-1; D: TRBD1; CDR3: CASSSTPGTGNNEQFF; DNA: TGCGCCAGCAGCTCGACCCCCGGGACAGGCAACAATGAGCAGTTCTTC
size: many; V: TRBV7-9; length: 14; J: TRBJ2-1; D: TRBD2; CDR3: CASSPQRTSGRQFF; DNA: TGTGCCAGCAGCCCCCAGAGGACTAGCGGGAGGCAGTTCTTC
size: -; V: TRBV6-2/TRBV6-3; length: 16; J: TRBJ2-7; D: TRBD2; CDR3: CASSEVTSDSSYEQYF; DNA: TGTGCCAGCAGTGAAGTGACTAGCGACAGCTCCTACGAGCAGTACTTC
size: -; V: TRBV3-1; length: 14; J: TRBJ2-1; D: -; CDR3: CASSQNRGFNEQFF; DNA: TGTGCCAGCAGTCAAAACCGGGGCTTCAATGAGCAGTTCTTC
size: -; V: TRBV12-3/TRBV12-4; length: 11; J: TRBJ2-2; D: -; CDR3: CASTLSGELFF; DNA: TGTGCCAGCACCCTGAGTGGGGAGCTGTTTTTT
size: many; V: TRBV12-3/TRBV12-4; length: 15; J: TRBJ2-5; D: -; CDR3: CASSSRSWYQETQYF; DNA: TGTGCCAGCAGTTCCCGTAGTTGGTACCAAGAGACCCAGTACTTC
size: many; V: TRBV11-3; length: 13; J: TRBJ2-7; D: -; CDR3: CASSLQELYEQYF; DNA: TGTGCCTCCTCACTACAGGAACTCTACGAGCAGTACTTC
size: -; V: TRBV11-2; length: 15; J: TRBJ2-2; D: -; CDR3: CASSLRIANTEELFF; DNA: TGTGCCAGCAGCTTGAGAATAGCTAACACCGAGGAGCTGTTTTTT
size: few; V: TRBV9; length: 13; J: TRBJ2-1; D: -; CDR3: CASGQGFGNEQFF; DNA: TGTGCCAGCGGGCAGGGTTTCGGCAATGAGCAGTTCTTC
size: -; V: TRBV29-1; length: 10; J: TRBJ1-1; D: -; CDR3: CSVVRTEAFF; DNA: TGCAGCGTTGTAAGAACTGAAGCTTTCTTT
size: -; V: TRBV7-2; length: 14; J: TRBJ2-7; D: TRBD2; CDR3: CASSFGGSTSEQYF; DNA: TGTGCCAGCAGCTTTGGCGGGAGTACAAGCGAGCAGTACTTC